Detailed here is one T cell receptor (beta chain). These data originate in a study of regulatory T cells in long-lasting Graves disease. Combining iRepertoire HTBI primers with Arm-PCR of CDR3 regions, the authors built TCR beta libraries. TCRdb re-called the multiplex PCR reads through MiXCR, storing one row per CDR3 protein. The sample lists over 500,000 distinct CDR3 sequences, about 15% occurring once. Specified time point: newly diagnosed GD, antithyroid drugs for less than 3 months. PBMC RNA served as the TCR library source. This sample was also put to use in a study of T cells in Graves' hyperthyroidism and ophthalmopathy.

The source of this sequence is a woman aged 25-40 years with Graves disease. Sample: peripheral blood mononuclear cells (PBMCs), taken at new diagnosis, from a patient treated with antithyroid drugs.

CDR3 residues: CASSSSSGTRATYEQYF. The CDR3 nucleotides read TGTGCCAGCAGTTCGAGTTCCGGGACTAGAGCAACCTACGAGCAGTACTTC. The gene calls are TRBV27 and TRBJ2-7; 8 positions match TRBD2. Looked up from germline, CDR1 is MNHEY and CDR2 is SMNVEV (reference sequence). This CDR3 is built from 17 residues. The ends lost 4 bases at V and 2 bases at J; junction bases unmatched: 13.